This TCR beta chain was documented in a study of cytomegalovirus exposure and HLA in healthy donors. Study overall: In a later analysis, it was reported that the approximately 110 validation repertoires had been produced on the same platform as the 500 to 750 repertoires belonging to the first cohort. Regarding the study as a whole: Researchers catalogued about 160 TCR beta chains as cytomegalovirus-associated. Reports credit the classifier with highly specific, highly sensitive diagnosis of cytomegalovirus status.

The donors were in the roughly 130-subject validation cohort, distinct from the approximately 700-subject first cohort. V gave up 3 bases and J gave up 3 bases, with 18 bases separating them. The CDR3 has 16 amino acids. Germline CDR1 reads MNHNS; CDR2 reads SASEGT. Using immunoSEQ multiplex PCR, the repertoire was profiled, and TCRdb retains in-frame clones only, with some absent. In the table there are 120,000 or so clones, about 84% of which are singletons. In its sample, this clone was seen a few times. Its target is not known. The specimen sequenced was PBMCs. The genes are TRBV6-1 and TRBJ2-7; weak D call: TRBD2 (5 bases). The sequence came from a young man in good health and CMV-seronegative. The CDR3 coding sequence is TGTGCCAGCAGTGAGACGGAGGCCTCCGGTAGCTACGAGCAGTACTTC. It translates to CASSETEASGSYEQYF.